The 25 T cell receptor beta chains reported below all come from one sample, sequenced in a study of T cells in tuberculosis. Here immunoSEQ multiplex PCR was the method, and the copy in TCRdb shows in-frame clones only, minus some. Among roughly 29,000 clones listed, 90% to 95% were seen once. Sequenced: PBMCs. The receptor set was obtained from a donor aged 10-29 years with latent tuberculosis or without tuberculosis infection.

The rearrangement joins TRBV9 to TRBJ1-3, with D hard to call. Germline lookup yields CDR1 SGDLS and CDR2 YYNGEE. The V and J ends lost 4 bases and 4 bases respectively, with 15 bases between them. There are 15 residues in the CDR3. CDR3 sequence: CASSLHAEYGNTIYF. The CDR3 DNA reads TGTGCCAGCAGCCTTCATGCGGAATACGGAAACACCATATATTTT.

The V call is TRBV4-1, the J call TRBJ2-7; 7 nucleotides line up with TRBD1. CDR1 and CDR2 (germline): MGHRA, YSYEKL. The CDR3 consists of 15 residues. Unmatched junction bases numbered 9, after V lost 4 bases and J lost 3 bases. The CDR3 sequence: CASSLETGIGYEQYF. In nucleotides, the CDR3 is TGCGCCAGCAGCCTAGAGACAGGGATTGGCTACGAGCAGTACTTC.

The gene calls are TRBV5-4 and TRBJ2-4; 14 positions match TRBD2. Germline loops: CDR1 SGHNT, CDR2 YYREEE (reference sequence). The length of the CDR3 is 18 residues. The V and J ends lost 4 bases and 6 bases, in that order; junction bases with no gene match: 12. CDR3 DNA sequence: TGTGCCAGCAGCCCGGGACTAGCGGGAGTCTGGGGGGGAAACATTCAGTACTTC. Translation gives CASSPGLAGVWGGNIQYF.

The CDR3 DNA sequence: TGCGCCAGCAGCTTGGGTCCTAGCGGGAATCGCGATGAGCAGTTCTTC. Its translation: CASSLGPSGNRDEQFF. V gene TRBV5-1 combines with J gene TRBJ2-1; 9 bases map to TRBD2. With 0 bases clipped from V and 8 bases from J, the junction kept 9 bases outside the gene matches. Germline V CDR1 and CDR2: SGHRS, YFSETQ. The CDR3 runs 16 residues.

V usage is TRBV27 and J usage is TRBJ2-3; D gene ambiguous. V dropped 2 bases and J dropped 6 bases, with 12 bases sitting between them. Germline V gene lookup returns CDR1 MNHEY and CDR2 SMNVEV (reference sequence). The CDR3 extends over 14 amino acids. This chain's CDR3 is CASSLRSLRDTQYF. CDR3 nucleotides: TGTGCCAGCAGTTTAAGGTCCTTGAGGGATACGCAGTATTTT.

The rearrangement joins TRBV11-1 to TRBJ2-1; 12 nucleotides line up with TRBD2. V shed 1 base, J shed 6 bases, and the junction held 1 base outside the gene matches. This CDR3 has 15 amino acids. Germline assignment: CDR1 SGHAT and CDR2 FQDESV (reference sequence). CDR3 bases: TGTGCCAGCAGCTTAGGGACTAGCGGGACCAATGAGCAGTTCTTC. This gives the protein CASSLGTSGTNEQFF.

The V call is TRBV7-8, the J call TRBJ2-5; D gene uncertain. The CDR3 has 13 amino acids. CDR1 and CDR2 (germline): SGHVS, FQNEAQ. Trimming shortened V by 4 bases and J by 4 bases, and 10 bases separated the two germline ends. The DNA for the CDR3 is TGTGCCAGCAGCTCATGGAGTGGAGAGACCCAGTACTTC. This gives the protein CASSSWSGETQYF.

The chain joins TRBV15 to TRBJ2-3; TRBD2 aligns across 7 bases. The CDR3 totals 17 residues. The trim removed 1 base at V and 0 bases at J, leaving 7 bases unmatched. From germline, CDR1 is LNHNV and CDR2 YYDKDF (reference sequence). CDR3 protein: CATSRAFGGGSTDTQYF. The CDR3 nucleotides read TGTGCCACCAGCAGAGCGTTCGGCGGGGGAAGCACAGATACGCAGTATTTT.

V and J are TRBV4-1 and TRBJ2-3; 10 bases align to TRBD1. The CDR3 runs to 18 residues. The ends lost 1 base at V and 7 bases at J; junction bases unmatched: 14. From germline, CDR1 is MGHRA and CDR2 YSYEKL. The CDR3 is CASSQAGGGTGERHTQYF. The CDR3 nucleotides are TGCGCCAGCAGCCAAGCGGGGGGCGGGACAGGGGAAAGACATACGCAGTATTTT.

This clone was counted only a few times. The chain couples TRBV12-5 to TRBJ2-3; TRBD1 might be the D (6 bases). Trimming cost V 2 bases and J 3 bases, with 21 bases left between them. This CDR3 is 18 amino acids long. Germline V gene data show CDR1 as LGHNT and CDR2 as FRNRAP. DNA for the CDR3: TGTGCTAGTGGTTTGACTCGAGATGGGGACATTAAAACAGATACGCAGTATTTT. Its translation is CASGLTRDGDIKTDTQYF. The entire variable domain, with the rest obtained from reference TRBV12-5 and TRBJ2-3, is as follows: DARVTQTPRHKVTEMGQEVTMRCQPILGHNTVFWYRQTMMQGLELLAYFRNRAPLDDSGMPKDRFSAEMPDATLATLKIQPSEPRDSAVYFCASGLTRDGDIKTDTQYFGPGTRLTVL.

This sequence joins TRBV6-1 and TRBJ1-4; no definite D call. The length of the CDR3 is 14 residues. Germline values: CDR1 MNHNS, CDR2 SASEGT. V lost 3 bases and J lost 7, with 12 bases in between. CDR3 in amino acids: CASSDGLGGEKLFF. CDR3 nucleotides: TGTGCCAGCAGTGATGGATTGGGAGGTGAAAAACTGTTTTTT.

This sequence joins TRBV29-1 and TRBJ2-3; 7 bases are a match to TRBD1. J was trimmed by 5 bases and V by 0 bases; bases with no gene match: 11. Germline V lookup: CDR1 SQVTM, CDR2 ANQGSEA. The CDR3 extends over 16 amino acids. The CDR3 nucleotides read TGCAGCGTTGAAGATCAACGACAGGGATATCTAGATACGCAGTATTTT. Translation gives CSVEDQRQGYLDTQYF.

The chain couples TRBV7-9 to TRBJ2-1, with TRBD2 matching 8 bases. Germline lookup yields CDR1 SEHNR and CDR2 FQNEAQ (reference sequence). This CDR3 contains 18 residues. The junction had 17 bases not matched to a gene; V was cut back by 4 bases and J by 6 bases. The CDR3 DNA is TGTGCCAGCAGCTCACGACTAGGCAGGGCGGGGGGAGTCAATGAGCAGTTCTTC. This gives the protein CASSSRLGRAGGVNEQFF. The whole variable domain, remainder taken from reference TRBV7-9 and TRBJ2-1, is DTGVSQNPRHKITKRGQNVTFRCDPISEHNRLYWYRQTLGQGPEFLTYFQNEAQLEKSRLLSDRFSAERPKGSFSTLEIQRTEQGDSAMYLCASSSRLGRAGGVNEQFFGPGTRLTVL.

The rearrangement joins TRBV18 to TRBJ1-1, with 8 bases fitting TRBD1. Losses at the gene ends were 4 bases for V and 4 bases for J; bases not matched to a gene: 2. Germline loops: CDR1 KGHSH, CDR2 LQKENI. The length of the CDR3 is 13 residues. CDR3 in amino acids: CASSQTGATEAFF. The DNA for the CDR3 is TGTGCCAGCTCACAGACAGGGGCCACTGAAGCTTTCTTT.

The chain uses TRBV4-3 and TRBJ2-6, with 8 bases matching TRBD1. The J segment lost 0 bases and the V segment lost 0 bases, leaving 7 bases of the junction unmatched. Germline V gene lookup returns CDR1 LGHNA and CDR2 YSLEER. The CDR3 covers 19 residues. The CDR3: CASSQDIGTGYSGANVLTF. The CDR3 DNA reads as TGCGCCAGCAGCCAAGATATTGGGACAGGATACTCTGGGGCCAACGTCCTGACTTTC.

The J gene is TRBJ1-1, the V gene TRBV6-6, with 8 bases identical to TRBD1. CDR1 is MNHNY and CDR2 is SVGAGI in the germline V gene (reference sequence). Trimming cost V 2 bases and J 3 bases; bases outside gene matches: 8. The CDR3 loop spans 16 amino acids. The CDR3 nucleotides read TGTGCCAGCAGTTACCCTAAGGACAGGGCGGACACTGAAGCTTTCTTT. Encoded protein: CASSYPKDRADTEAFF.

This clone was picked up a small number of times. The junction does not match germline at one end; this may be a read error. J is TRBJ2-7 and V is TRBV23-1, with D possibly TRBD2 on 6 matching bases. TRBV23-1 is an ORF, and what it does is uncertain. This CDR3 has 14 residues. The CDR3 spells CASSRGLYSYEQYF. In nucleotides, the CDR3 is TGCGCCAGCAGCCGGGGACTGTACTCCTACGAGCAGTACTTT.

This clone appeared a single time. The J gene is TRBJ2-1, the V gene TRBV4-3; 7 nucleotides line up with TRBD2. The CDR3 is made up of 18 amino acids. The germline gives CDR1 LGHNA, CDR2 YSLEER. The ends lost 3 bases at V and 3 bases at J; junction bases unmatched: 14. CDR3 in amino acids: CASSQFPPGGYDYNEQFF. CDR3 sequence (DNA): TGCGCCAGCAGCCAGTTCCCCCCCGGGGGGTATGACTACAATGAGCAGTTCTTC.

The V and J genes are TRBV28 and TRBJ2-3, with D possibly being TRBD2 (5 bases). The V gene lost 8 bases and the J gene lost 3 bases, with 27 bases spanning the gap. Germline V lookup: CDR1 MDHEN, CDR2 SYDVKM. There are 18 residues in the CDR3. Written as DNA, the CDR3 is TGTGCCAGCGCCACCCCAAGGGTCCGTGTGGGCGGGACAGATACGCAGTATTTT. Translated, it gives CASATPRVRVGGTDTQYF.

The chain couples TRBV4-2 to TRBJ2-5; weak D call: TRBD2 (6 bases). CDR3 length: 16 amino acids. Trimming left V 4 bases short and J 2 bases short, with 17 bases between. The germline V gene has CDR1 LGHNA and CDR2 YNFKEQ. The CDR3 DNA follows: TGTGCCAGCAGCCCTCGGACCCCCGGGGGTCAAGAGACCCAGTACTTC. It is translated as CASSPRTPGGQETQYF.

The V gene is TRBV27, the J gene TRBJ2-7; D perhaps matches TRBD2 (5 bases). CDR3 length: 12 residues. From germline, CDR1 is MNHEY and CDR2 SMNVEV (reference sequence). V lost 6 bases and J lost 1, with 7 bases in between. Here the CDR3 DNA reads TGTGCCAGCAGGGACTGGTCCTACGAGCAGTACTTC. Residues: CASRDWSYEQYF.

The CDR3 coding sequence is TGTGCCAGCAGCTTACCAGGGACAGGGAATTTATGGCAGTACTTC. Amino acids: CASSLPGTGNLWQYF. This chain joins TRBV2 and TRBJ2-7; 9 bases agree with TRBD1. The ends lost 6 bases at V and 9 bases at J; junction bases unmatched: 15. Per germline, CDR1 SNHLY and CDR2 FYNNEI. The CDR3 consists of 15 residues.

The rearrangement links TRBV29-1 to TRBJ1-1; a possible D gene is TRBD1 (6 bases). Germline V lookup: CDR1 SQVTM, CDR2 ANQGSEA. V was clipped by 3 bases and J by 2 bases, with 7 bases between them. The CDR3 spans 12 residues. The chain's CDR3 is CSVDGTNTEAFF. CDR3 DNA sequence: TGCAGCGTTGACGGGACAAACACTGAAGCTTTCTTT.

V and J are TRBV7-2 and TRBJ2-2, with a tentative D call TRBD2 (5 bases). V lost 6 bases to trimming and J lost 7 bases, with 12 bases between them. Per the germline V gene, CDR1 is SGHTA and CDR2 is FQGNSA. This CDR3 has 13 residues. CDR3 sequence: CASSPLGVGELFF. CDR3 sequence (DNA): TGTGCCAGCAGTCCCCTGGGAGTCGGGGAGCTGTTTTTT.

The CDR3 DNA reads TGTGCCAGCAGCGTTACAGGGAATTCCTACGAGCAGTACTTC. Its translation: CASSVTGNSYEQYF. The rearrangement uses TRBV9 and TRBJ2-7; TRBD1 might be the D (6 bases). The CDR3 spans 14 residues. Trimming shortened V by 2 bases and J by 1 base, and 10 bases separated the two germline ends. Germline V gene lookup returns CDR1 SGDLS and CDR2 YYNGEE.